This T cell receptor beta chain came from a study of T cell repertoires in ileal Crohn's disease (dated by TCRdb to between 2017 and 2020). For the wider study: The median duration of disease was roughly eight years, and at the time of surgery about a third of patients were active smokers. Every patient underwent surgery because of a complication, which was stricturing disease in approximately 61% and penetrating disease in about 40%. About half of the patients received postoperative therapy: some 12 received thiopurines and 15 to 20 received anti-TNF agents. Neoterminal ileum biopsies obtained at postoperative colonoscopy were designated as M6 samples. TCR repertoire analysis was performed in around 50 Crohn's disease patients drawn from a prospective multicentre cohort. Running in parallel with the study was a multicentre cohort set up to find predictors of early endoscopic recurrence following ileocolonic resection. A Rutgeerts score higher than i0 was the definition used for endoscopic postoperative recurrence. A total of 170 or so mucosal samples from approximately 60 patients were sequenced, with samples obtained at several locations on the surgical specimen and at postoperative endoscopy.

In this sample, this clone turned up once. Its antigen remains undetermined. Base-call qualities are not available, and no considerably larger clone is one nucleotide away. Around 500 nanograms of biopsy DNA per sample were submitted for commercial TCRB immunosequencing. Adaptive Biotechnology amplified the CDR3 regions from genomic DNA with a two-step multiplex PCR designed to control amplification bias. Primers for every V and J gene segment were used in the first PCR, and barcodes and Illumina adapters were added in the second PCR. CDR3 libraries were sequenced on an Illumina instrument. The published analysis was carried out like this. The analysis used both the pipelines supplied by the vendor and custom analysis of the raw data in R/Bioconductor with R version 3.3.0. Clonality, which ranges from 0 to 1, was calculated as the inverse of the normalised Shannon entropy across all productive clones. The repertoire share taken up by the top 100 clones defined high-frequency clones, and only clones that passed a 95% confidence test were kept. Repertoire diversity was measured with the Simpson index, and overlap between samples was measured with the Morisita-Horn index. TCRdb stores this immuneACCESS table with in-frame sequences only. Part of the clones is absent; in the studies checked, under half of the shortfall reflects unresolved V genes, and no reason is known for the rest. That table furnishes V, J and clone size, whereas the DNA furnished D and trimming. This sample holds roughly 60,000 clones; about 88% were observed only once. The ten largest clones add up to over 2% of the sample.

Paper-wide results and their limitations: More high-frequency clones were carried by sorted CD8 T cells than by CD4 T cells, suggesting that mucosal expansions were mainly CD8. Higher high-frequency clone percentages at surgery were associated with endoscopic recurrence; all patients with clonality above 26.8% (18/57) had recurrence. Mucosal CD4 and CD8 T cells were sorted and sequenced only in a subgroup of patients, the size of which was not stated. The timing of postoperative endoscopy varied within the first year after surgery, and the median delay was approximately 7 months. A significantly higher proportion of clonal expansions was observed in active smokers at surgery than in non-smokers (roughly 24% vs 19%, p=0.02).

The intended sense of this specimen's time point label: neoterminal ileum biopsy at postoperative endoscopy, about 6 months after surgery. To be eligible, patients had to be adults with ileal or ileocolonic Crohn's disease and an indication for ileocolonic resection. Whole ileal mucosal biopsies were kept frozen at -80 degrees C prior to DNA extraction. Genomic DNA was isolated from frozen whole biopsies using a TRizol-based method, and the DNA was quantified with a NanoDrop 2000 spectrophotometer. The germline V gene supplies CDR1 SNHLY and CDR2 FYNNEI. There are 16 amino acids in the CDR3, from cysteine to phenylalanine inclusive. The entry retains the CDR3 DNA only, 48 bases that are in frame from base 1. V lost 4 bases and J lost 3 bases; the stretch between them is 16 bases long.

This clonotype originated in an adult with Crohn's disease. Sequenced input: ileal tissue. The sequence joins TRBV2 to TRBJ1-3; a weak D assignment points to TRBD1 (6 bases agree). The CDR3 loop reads CASSGKTGINGNTIYF. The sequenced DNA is TGTGCCAGCAGTGGAAAGACAGGAATCAATGGAAACACCATATATTTT.